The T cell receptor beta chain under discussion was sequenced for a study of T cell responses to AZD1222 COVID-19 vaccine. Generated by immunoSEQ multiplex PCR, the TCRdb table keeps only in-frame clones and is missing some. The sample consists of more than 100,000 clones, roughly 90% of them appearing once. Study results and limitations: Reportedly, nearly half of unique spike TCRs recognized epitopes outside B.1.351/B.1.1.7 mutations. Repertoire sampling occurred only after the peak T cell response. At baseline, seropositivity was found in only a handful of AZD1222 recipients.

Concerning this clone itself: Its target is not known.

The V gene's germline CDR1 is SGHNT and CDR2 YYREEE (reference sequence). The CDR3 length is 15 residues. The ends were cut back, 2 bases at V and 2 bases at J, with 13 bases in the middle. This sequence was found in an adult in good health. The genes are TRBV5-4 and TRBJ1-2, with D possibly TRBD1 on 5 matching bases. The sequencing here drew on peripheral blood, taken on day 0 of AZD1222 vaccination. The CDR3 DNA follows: TGTGCCAGCAGCTTTGGAAGTCGGGGCAACTATGGCTACACCTTC. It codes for CASSFGSRGNYGYTF.